This TCR beta chain was documented in a study of tumor-infiltrating lymphocytes in primary liver carcinoma. Study-wide context: Donors had hepatocellular carcinoma or combined HCC and intrahepatic cholangiocarcinoma. Productive TCRbeta reads per sample were roughly 3.65 to 8 million, not differing by tissue.

V shed 1 base and J shed 3 bases, with 11 bases lying between them. Germline-derived CDR1 and CDR2 are PRHDT and FYEKMQ (reference sequence). This CDR3 region has 15 residues. The tissue used was unsorted bulk material of about 17-33 mg. RNA and DNA were co-extracted from it with the AllPrep DNA/RNA mini kit. Priming with a constant-region primer yielded TCR beta cDNA from about 500 ng total RNA. Sequencing libraries for TCR beta derived from three nested multiplex PCR rounds that used slightly modified ARM-PCR. Investigators reported that the first two PCR rounds, at 10 cycles each, used TRBV1-TRBV30 forward primers with a C-beta reverse primer. TCRdb passed the multiplex PCR reads through MiXCR, listing each CDR3 protein once. This sample has tens of thousands of distinct CDR3 sequences; roughly 73% occur once, and the top ten carry more than 35%.

Sequencing was carried out using tumor-adjacent normal liver tissue. The TCR was taken from a woman in her twenties or thirties with primary liver carcinoma and hepatitis B virus infection. The V call is TRBV13, the J call TRBJ2-3; D ambiguous. The DNA of the CDR3 is TGTGCCAGCAGCTTAGCCCCTAGTTGGACAGATACGCAGTATTTT. It yields the protein CASSLAPSWTDTQYF.